A single T cell receptor beta chain is shown here with its context. The antigen is undetermined. The CDR3 contains 12 residues. Germline lookup yields CDR1 GTSNPN and CDR2 SVGIG (reference sequence). V was trimmed by 4 bases and J by 7 bases, leaving 11 bases between them. The entry originates in a study of T cell clonotyping in hematopoietic cell transplantation. Across the study: Recipient samples before transplant were obtained post-cytoreduction.

Here immunoSEQ multiplex PCR was the method, and the copy in TCRdb shows in-frame clones only, minus some. The sample lists several thousand clones, roughly 87% occurring once. Study-level findings and limits: Recipient TCR diversity dropped after transplant; expanded clonotypes rose from day 30 to 180. Few recipient clonotypes overlapped donors; over 95% were de novo at given depth.

Time point described: recipient sample about 28 days before transplant, after cytoreduction. The chain uses TRBV30 and TRBJ2-1; D remains ambiguous. The sequence was collected from a woman in her sixties with acute myeloid leukemia. Some clones in this sample may be carry-over from other donors' samples. Source: peripheral blood mononuclear cells, taken before stem cell transplant. The CDR3 DNA reads as TGTGCCTGGACAGGAAAGAGGAATGAGCAGTTCTTC. It yields the protein CAWTGKRNEQFF.